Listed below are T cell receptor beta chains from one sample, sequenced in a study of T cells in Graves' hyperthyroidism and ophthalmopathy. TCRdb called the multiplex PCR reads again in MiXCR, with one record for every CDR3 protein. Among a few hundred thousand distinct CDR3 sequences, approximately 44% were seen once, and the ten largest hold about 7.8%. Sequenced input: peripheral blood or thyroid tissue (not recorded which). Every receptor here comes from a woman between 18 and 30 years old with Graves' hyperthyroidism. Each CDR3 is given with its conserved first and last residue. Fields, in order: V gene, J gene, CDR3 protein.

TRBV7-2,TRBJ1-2,CASSFVLAGHGYTF
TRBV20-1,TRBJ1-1,CSANPQAYMNTEAFF
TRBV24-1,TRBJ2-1,CATSDLSNYEQFF
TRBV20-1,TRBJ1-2,CSATTGEVGYTF
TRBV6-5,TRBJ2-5,CASSYPSEGTQYF
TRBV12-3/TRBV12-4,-,CASSAPLAGGPNEQFF
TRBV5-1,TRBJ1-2,CASSRGDGSYGYTF
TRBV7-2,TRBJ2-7,CASSLAGYSYEQYF
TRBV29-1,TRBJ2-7,CSVEVSGRAYEQYF
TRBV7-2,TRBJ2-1,CASSLVNPSREFF
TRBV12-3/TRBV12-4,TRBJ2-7,CASSFWLAGNEQYF
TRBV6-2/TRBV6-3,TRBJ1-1,CASSPRPGVNTEAFF
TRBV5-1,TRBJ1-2,CASSLYYYGYTF
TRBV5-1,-,CASTMGADTQYF
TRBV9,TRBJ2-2,CASSARQATNTGELFF
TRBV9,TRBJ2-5,CAGSPNGNPQETQYF
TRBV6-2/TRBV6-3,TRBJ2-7,CAKQGHEQYF
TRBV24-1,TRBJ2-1,CATSDWTRGYNEQFF
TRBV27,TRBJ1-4,CASSFREQGSEKLFF
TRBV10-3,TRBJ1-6,CASSWRGTSPLHF
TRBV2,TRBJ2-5,CASSVRTGEGQETQYF
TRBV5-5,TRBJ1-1,CASGHLLGRAPQEAFF
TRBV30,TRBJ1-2,CAWSRPGGDYGYTF
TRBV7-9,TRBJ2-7,CASSFTPHTGEQYF
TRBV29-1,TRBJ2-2,CSVGGGRTGELFF
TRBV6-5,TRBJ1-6,CASSYSPSQGSPLHF
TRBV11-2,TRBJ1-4,CASSPPPGLEKLFF
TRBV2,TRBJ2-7,CASRLYNEQYF
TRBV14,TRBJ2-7,CASSQQGMNEQYF
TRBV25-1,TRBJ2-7,CASSESGTGRSNDYEQYF
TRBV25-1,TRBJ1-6,CASSLWNSPLHF
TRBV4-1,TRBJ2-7,CASSQVRNRGLEQYF
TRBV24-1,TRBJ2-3,CATSDAGTLITDTQYF
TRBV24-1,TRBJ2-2,CATSDSGQGSGEAGELFF
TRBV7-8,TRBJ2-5,CASSLASGRRETQYF
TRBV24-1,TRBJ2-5,CATSDRRTETQETQYF
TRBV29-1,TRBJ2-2,CSVDRGTGELFF
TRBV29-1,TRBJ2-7,CSGGTGRTYEQYF
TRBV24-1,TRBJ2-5,CATRAGYGGRDVKTQYF
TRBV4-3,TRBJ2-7,CASSPRTESSYEQYF
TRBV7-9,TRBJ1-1,CASSLAPDRDTEAFF
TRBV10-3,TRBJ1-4,CAISESLGQLNEKLFF
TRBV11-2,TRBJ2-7,CASTPGAGGRLAGTDEQYF
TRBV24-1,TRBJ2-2,CATRGGSNTGELFF
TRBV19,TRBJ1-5,CASSEQGTDQPQHF
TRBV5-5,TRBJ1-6,CASTTGLTPLHF
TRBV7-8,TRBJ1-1,CASSLAAIFTEAFF
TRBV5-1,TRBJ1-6,CASSLPTEDNSPLHF
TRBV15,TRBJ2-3,CATSSKGYRGVVGTDTQYF
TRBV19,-,CATTPSGRANEQFF
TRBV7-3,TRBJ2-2,CASSLSGGANTGELFF
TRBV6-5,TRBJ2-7,CASSREVKDYEQYF
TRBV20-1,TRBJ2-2,CSATSGSGNTGELFF
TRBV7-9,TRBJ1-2,CASSISYRRLNYGYTF
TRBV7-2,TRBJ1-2,CASSPRYGF
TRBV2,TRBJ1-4,CASPAGDNEKLFF
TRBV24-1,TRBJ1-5,CATDRGPRQPQHF
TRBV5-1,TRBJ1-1,CASSLDSLSMNTGAFF
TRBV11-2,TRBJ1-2,CASSLAVGGYTF